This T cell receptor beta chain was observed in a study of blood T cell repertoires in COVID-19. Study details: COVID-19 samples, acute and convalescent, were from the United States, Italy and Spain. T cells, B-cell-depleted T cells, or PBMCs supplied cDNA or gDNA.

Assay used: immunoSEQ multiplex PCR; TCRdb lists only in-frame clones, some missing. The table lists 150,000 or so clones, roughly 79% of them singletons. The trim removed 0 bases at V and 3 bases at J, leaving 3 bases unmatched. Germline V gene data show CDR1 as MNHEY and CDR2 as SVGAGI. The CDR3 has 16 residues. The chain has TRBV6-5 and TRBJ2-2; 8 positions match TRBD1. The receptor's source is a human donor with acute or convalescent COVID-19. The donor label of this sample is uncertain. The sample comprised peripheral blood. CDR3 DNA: TGTGCCAGCAGTTACTCGCCCAGGGGGCACACCGGGGAGCTGTTTTTT. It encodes CASSYSPRGHTGELFF.